A selection of T cell receptor beta chains follows, all from one sample in a study of blood T cell repertoires in COVID-19. Here immunoSEQ multiplex PCR was the method, and the copy in TCRdb shows in-frame clones only, minus some. This table has almost 250,000 clones, 80% to 90% appearing once. Sequenced sample: PBMCs or T cells enriched from blood (not recorded which). These receptors were collected from a woman in her twenties or thirties who had recovered from COVID-19. Both conserved end residues are part of each CDR3. Fields, in order: V gene, clone size, J gene, D gene, CDR3 protein, CDR3 DNA. A D gene is named only where the DNA matches it firmly. Only part of the rows carry a size: once, few, many, or a class if the clone is expanded.

V gene: TRBV30
clone size: NA
J gene: TRBJ1-4
D gene: NA
CDR3 protein: CAWSVLGEKLFF
CDR3 DNA: TGTGCCTGGAGTGTACTAGGCGAAAAACTGTTTTTT

V gene: TRBV6-5
clone size: NA
J gene: TRBJ1-3
D gene: TRBD1
CDR3 protein: CASSSLTGVHLHTIYF
CDR3 DNA: TGTGCCAGCAGTTCTTTAACAGGGGTCCACCTTCACACCATATATTTT

V gene: TRBV19
clone size: NA
J gene: TRBJ1-5
D gene: TRBD1
CDR3 protein: CASSTWTGVSNQPQHF
CDR3 DNA: TGTGCCAGTAGCACCTGGACAGGGGTCAGCAATCAGCCCCAGCATTTT

V gene: TRBV7-6
clone size: NA
J gene: TRBJ2-5
D gene: NA
CDR3 protein: CASTLVGAPGETQYF
CDR3 DNA: TGTGCCAGCACCTTAGTTGGAGCCCCCGGGGAGACCCAGTACTTC

V gene: TRBV19
clone size: NA
J gene: TRBJ2-1
D gene: TRBD2
CDR3 protein: CASSIVLAGYNEQFF
CDR3 DNA: TGTGCCAGTAGTATAGTACTAGCGGGATACAATGAGCAGTTCTTC

V gene: TRBV29-1
clone size: once
J gene: TRBJ2-1
D gene: NA
CDR3 protein: CSVEDILGAGVSHNEQFF
CDR3 DNA: TGCAGCGTTGAAGATATCCTGGGGGCGGGAGTGTCCCACAATGAGCAGTTCTTC

V gene: TRBV5-1
clone size: NA
J gene: TRBJ2-3
D gene: NA
CDR3 protein: CASSLRAADTQYF
CDR3 DNA: TGCGCCAGCAGCTTAAGAGCCGCAGATACGCAGTATTTT

V gene: TRBV4-1
clone size: NA
J gene: TRBJ2-7
D gene: NA
CDR3 protein: CASSQVQGVDEQYF
CDR3 DNA: TGCGCCAGCAGCCAAGTACAGGGAGTGGACGAGCAGTACTTC

V gene: TRBV5-1
clone size: NA
J gene: TRBJ2-5
D gene: TRBD1
CDR3 protein: CASSPGQGGETQYF
CDR3 DNA: TGCGCCAGCAGCCCCGGACAGGGCGGAGAGACCCAGTACTTC

V gene: TRBV27
clone size: once
J gene: TRBJ2-5
D gene: TRBD2
CDR3 protein: CASSAGLAGGQETQYF
CDR3 DNA: TGTGCCAGCAGTGCCGGACTAGCGGGAGGGCAAGAGACCCAGTACTTC

V gene: TRBV27
clone size: NA
J gene: TRBJ2-7
D gene: TRBD2
CDR3 protein: CASSLYGRADF
CDR3 DNA: TGTGCCAGCAGTTTGTACGGGAGGGCCGACTTC

V gene: TRBV28
clone size: NA
J gene: TRBJ2-5
D gene: NA
CDR3 protein: CASSLSSRGGQETQYF
CDR3 DNA: TGTGCCAGCAGTTTATCCTCTCGGGGAGGACAAGAGACCCAGTACTTC

V gene: TRBV7-2
clone size: NA
J gene: TRBJ1-4
D gene: TRBD1
CDR3 protein: CASSLARQGGANEKLFF
CDR3 DNA: TGTGCCAGCAGCTTAGCTCGACAGGGGGGAGCTAATGAAAAACTGTTTTTT